The 3 T cell receptor beta chains in this list originate from one sample, sequenced in a study of shared clonotypes between healthy human individuals. Only in-frame clones appear in the TCRdb table, and some are missing; sequencing was by immunoSEQ multiplex PCR. The sample lists a few hundred thousand clones, around 77% occurring once. The sample consisted of PBMCs. These TCRs come from a woman between 40 and 50 years old in good health. Some clones in this sample may be carry-over from other donors' samples.

Comment on this clone: This may be a read error, as it is one base from a much larger clone. The chain uses TRBV28 and TRBJ2-7, with D possibly TRBD1 on 6 matching bases. The CDR3 totals 13 residues. The V gene's germline CDR1 is MDHEN and CDR2 SYDVKM. Here the CDR3 reads CASSRQAPYKQYF. The CDR3 bases are TGTGCCAGCAGCCGACAGGCACCCTACAAGCAGTACTTC.

This clone was seen a few times. The chain recombines TRBV28 with TRBJ2-5; the match to TRBD1 covers 10 bases. The DNA matches TRBJ2-7 better at its end, which makes the J call doubtful. CDR1 and CDR2 (germline): MDHEN, SYDVKM. This CDR3 is built from 16 residues. The chain's CDR3 is CASSAPRQGASYEQYF. CDR3 nucleotide sequence: TGTGCCAGCAGTGCCCCCCGACAGGGGGCCTCCTACGAGCAGTACTTC.

The chain is built from TRBV2 and TRBJ2-7; 7 bases line up with TRBD2. J was trimmed by 3 bases and V by 2 bases; bases with no gene match: 10. This CDR3 is built from 16 residues. From germline, CDR1 is SNHLY and CDR2 FYNNEI. The CDR3 sequence is CASSERWLAVYYEQYF. CDR3 bases: TGTGCCAGCAGTGAACGGTGGCTAGCGGTGTACTACGAGCAGTACTTC.